One and the same sample provided the 13 T cell receptor beta chains below, sequenced in a study of cytomegalovirus exposure and HLA in healthy donors. PCR amplification relied on 60 Vbeta primers (plus 13 Jbeta primers). TCRdb keeps only in-frame clones here, not all; method: immunoSEQ multiplex PCR. Here the sample spans roughly 97,000 clones, around 10% being singletons. The sequenced material came from PBMCs. These receptors all come from a man in his fifties or sixties in good health and CMV-seropositive.

J is TRBJ1-1 and V is TRBV6-5; D gene unclear. This CDR3 has 13 residues. The germline V gene has CDR1 MNHEY and CDR2 SVGAGI. V shed 6 bases and J shed 6 bases, with 14 bases lying between them. CDR3 nucleotides: TGTGCCAGCAGCCTCGCGGCGATCGCTGAAGCTTTCTTT. Translating it yields CASSLAAIAEAFF.

This clone appeared many times. The chain uses TRBV28 and TRBJ2-4; D not resolved. V shed 2 bases and J shed 0 bases, with 14 bases lying between them. This CDR3 has 17 residues. CDR1 is MDHEN, CDR2 SYDVKM, per germline. For the CDR3, the DNA is TGTGCCAGCAGTTTAGCCCTCGAGGATCTAGCCAAAAACATTCAGTACTTC. Translation gives CASSLALEDLAKNIQYF.

The V gene is TRBV5-6, the J gene TRBJ2-7; D is unresolved. The V end lost 2 bases, the J end lost 3 bases, and 9 bases lay between the germline ends. Germline lookup yields CDR1 SGHDT and CDR2 YYEEEE. The CDR3 is made up of 13 amino acids. CDR3 sequence reads: CASSFREYYEQYF. DNA of the CDR3: TGTGCCAGCAGCTTCCGAGAGTACTACGAGCAGTACTTC.

This clone showed up just a few times. The chain links TRBV11-3 to TRBJ2-2; TRBD1 agrees at 7 bases. V shed 4 bases and J 1 base; nucleotides not matched to a gene: 3. CDR3 length: 15 residues. Per the germline V gene, CDR1 is SGHNT and CDR2 is YENEEA. The CDR3 DNA is TGTGCCAGCAGCTCCCGGACAGGGAACACCGGGGAGCTGTTTTTT. It encodes CASSSRTGNTGELFF.

In its sample, this clone was seen a few times. The CDR3 carries no conserved terminal phenylalanine or tryptophan, so it likely arises from a read error. No DNA is shown, since the ends of the CDR3 on it are uncertain; the CDR3 is the one TCRdb lists. This CDR3 reads CASKGANEKMFL. The V gene is TRBV6-6, the J gene TRBJ1-4. CDR1 and CDR2 (germline): MNHNY, SVGAGI (reference sequence). A total of 12 residues make up the CDR3, ends included.

This chain connects TRBV7-9 to TRBJ2-5; 8 nucleotides agree with TRBD2. Germline CDR1 is SEHNR and CDR2 is FQNEAQ (reference sequence). V shed 8 bases and J 0 bases; nucleotides not matched to a gene: 11. CDR3 size: 16 residues. CDR3 nucleotides: TGTGCCAGCGGGCGGCTAGCGGGTAATAACCAAGAGACCCAGTACTTC. Translation gives CASGRLAGNNQETQYF.

This clone was observed a handful of times. The chain recombines TRBV12-5 with TRBJ2-7; 8 nucleotides line up with TRBD1. This CDR3 region has 14 residues. J gave up 5 bases and V 5 bases, and 8 bases lay outside the gene matches. Germline lookup yields CDR1 LGHNT and CDR2 FRNRAP. The CDR3 nucleotides read TGTGCTAGTGGTCCGGGACAGGCTCGAAACGAGCAGTACTTC. Translation: CASGPGQARNEQYF.

The V gene is TRBV9, the J gene TRBJ2-2; D gene ambiguous. In germline, CDR1 is SGDLS, CDR2 YYNGEE. CDR3 size: 11 residues. V was cut by 5 bases and J by 7 bases, with 6 bases left in between. CDR3 protein: CASSMFGELFF. CDR3 DNA sequence: TGTGCCAGCAGTATGTTCGGGGAGCTGTTTTTT.

This clone occurred a few times. V usage is TRBV5-1 and J usage is TRBJ2-1, with D tentatively TRBD2 (5 bases). V lost 4 bases and J 8 bases, leaving 7 bases between the germline ends. The CDR3 runs to 11 residues. Germline V gene lookup returns CDR1 SGHRS and CDR2 YFSETQ. The CDR3 sequence: CASSISDEQFF. The CDR3 DNA reads TGCGCCAGCAGCATTAGCGATGAGCAGTTCTTC. The complete variable domain, with remaining parts taken from reference TRBV5-1 and TRBJ2-1, reads KAGVTQTPRYLIKTRGQQVTLSCSPISGHRSVSWYQQTPGQGLQFLFEYFSETQRNKGNFPGRFSGRQFSNSRSEMNVSTLELGDSALYLCASSISDEQFFGPGTRLTVL.

The chain uses TRBV19 and TRBJ2-5, with D perhaps matching TRBD2 (6 bases). Trimming stripped 2 bases from V and 5 bases from J, with 15 bases between. CDR1 is LNHDA, CDR2 SQIVND, per germline (reference sequence). The CDR3 is 15 amino acids. The CDR3 reads CASSIWSDGRETQYF. The DNA for the CDR3 is TGTGCCAGTAGTATATGGAGTGATGGGAGGGAGACCCAGTACTTC.

This clone was counted only a few times. This chain links TRBV18 with TRBJ1-5; 7 bases align to TRBD1. Trimming at V came to 3 bases and at J to 5 bases, leaving 10 bases not matched to a gene. CDR1 is KGHSH, CDR2 LQKENI, per germline. CDR3 length: 16 residues. CDR3 amino acids: CASSPPRQGWHQPQHF. In DNA form, the CDR3 reads TGTGCCAGCTCACCTCCCAGACAGGGTTGGCATCAGCCCCAGCATTTT.

This clone was seen more than once but under ten times. This chain links TRBV28 with TRBJ1-4; TRBD1 matches at 9 bases. J lost 8 bases, V lost 7 bases, and 11 bases had no gene match. This CDR3 spans 15 amino acids. The V gene's germline CDR1 is MDHEN and CDR2 SYDVKM. The CDR3 reads CASNPLGQGGEKLFF. Here the CDR3 DNA reads TGTGCCAGCAACCCCCTGGGACAGGGAGGCGAAAAACTGTTTTTT.

This clone was detected only a few times. The chain couples TRBV2 to TRBJ2-1; maybe TRBD2 (6 bases). Germline-derived CDR1 and CDR2 are SNHLY and FYNNEI. CDR3 length: 15 residues. Trimming removed 7 bases from V and 3 bases from J, with 16 bases in between. CDR3 protein: CASTAGAGNYNEQFF. Here the CDR3 DNA reads TGTGCCAGCACGGCCGGGGCGGGGAACTACAATGAGCAGTTCTTC.